The text below deals with one TCR beta chain. Its antigen is unknown. V lost 3 bases to trimming and J lost 5 bases; unmatched junction nucleotides: 5. The CDR3 contains 14 residues. The V gene's germline CDR1 is SGHTA and CDR2 FQGTGA. PCR was performed using 60 Vbeta and 13 Jbeta primers. TCRdb's copy holds only in-frame clones and misses some; the assay was immunoSEQ multiplex PCR. The sample contains around 120,000 clones, around two thirds of which appear only once. This sample was taken from a study of cytomegalovirus exposure and HLA in healthy donors. General study points: In a later analysis, TCR beta V- and J-gene trimming showed a link to a missense DCLRE1C variant.

The sequencing sample was made of PBMCs. The sequence derives from a human donor in good health. The V and J genes are TRBV7-3 and TRBJ2-7, with 9 bases that match TRBD2. CDR3 in amino acids: CASSLASGVNEQYF. For the CDR3, the DNA is TGTGCCAGCAGCTTGGCTAGCGGGGTTAACGAGCAGTACTTC.